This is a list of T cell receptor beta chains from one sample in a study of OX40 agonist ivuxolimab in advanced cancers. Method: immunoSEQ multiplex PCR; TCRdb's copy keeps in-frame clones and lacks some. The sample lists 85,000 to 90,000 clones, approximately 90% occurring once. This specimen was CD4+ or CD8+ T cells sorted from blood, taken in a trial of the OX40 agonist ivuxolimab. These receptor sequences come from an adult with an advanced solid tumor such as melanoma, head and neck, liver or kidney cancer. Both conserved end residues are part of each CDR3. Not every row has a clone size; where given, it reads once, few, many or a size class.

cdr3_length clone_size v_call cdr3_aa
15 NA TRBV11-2 CASSIDRPANYGYTF
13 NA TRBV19 CASSVTGNEKLFF
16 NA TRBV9 CASSVAGGGSNEKLFF
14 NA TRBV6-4 CASQRQLNTGELFF
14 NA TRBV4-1 CASSQDRTKNEQFF
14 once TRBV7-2 CASSPRDRGNEQYF
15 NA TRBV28 CASVPPETGNTEAFF
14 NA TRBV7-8 CASSFQGSYNEQFF
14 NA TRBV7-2 CASSTQGIVYGYTF
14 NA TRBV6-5 CASSYSGGVYEQYF
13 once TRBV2 CASRSQGRFGYTF
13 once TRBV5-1 CASSLGGPDTQYF
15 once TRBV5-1 CASSLSGNDPETQYF
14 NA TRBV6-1 CASLSDLASYEQYF
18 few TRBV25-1 CASSESGTGPSGANVLTF
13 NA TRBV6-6 CAGALGHGYGYTF
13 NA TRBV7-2 CASSLDRLGALHF
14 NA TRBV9 CASSELAFGSEQYF
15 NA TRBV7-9 CASSVDRGRAYEQYF
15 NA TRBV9 CASSVFRGLTGELFF
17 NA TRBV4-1 CASSQDTAGYYRGGYTF
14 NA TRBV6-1 CASSEETGGNGYTF
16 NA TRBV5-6 CASSWGPGQGKNEQFF
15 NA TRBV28 CASSKQGFSGNTIYF
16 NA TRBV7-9 CASSPQRARGTGELFF
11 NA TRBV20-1 CSARFIETQYF
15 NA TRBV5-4 CASSLEALRDTEAFF
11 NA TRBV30 CAWSHGLQAFF
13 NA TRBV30 CAWSFYAAYGYTF
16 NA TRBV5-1 CASSKTSANTYNEQFF
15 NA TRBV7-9 CASSPQGPSSGTQYF
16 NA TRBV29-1 CSVVGHPLATSYEQYF
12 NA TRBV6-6 CASSYTTGELFF
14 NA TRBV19 CASSDDRREPQQYF
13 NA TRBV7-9 CAIEGGSGNTIYF
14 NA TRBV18 CASSPYRAESGYTF
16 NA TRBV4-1 CASSQGPTISGNTIYF
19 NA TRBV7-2 CASSLDLLAGRVVGNEQFF
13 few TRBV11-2 CASSLQGWETQYF
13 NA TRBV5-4 CASSSDRVNEQFF
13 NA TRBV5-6 CASSQGLEGTQYF
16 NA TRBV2 CATTRGSGTATLEQFF
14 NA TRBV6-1 CASSLDSGANVLTF
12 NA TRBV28 CASKRRSYGYTF
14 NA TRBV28 CASAAPQGAQPQHF
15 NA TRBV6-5 CASSRSGSGAYEQYF
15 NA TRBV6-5 CASSLGQGRGNTIYF
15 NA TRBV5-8 CASSHGQLNTGELFF
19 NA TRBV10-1 CANRDRPREAGDPHNEQFF
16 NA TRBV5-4 CASSFRTSVNTGELFF
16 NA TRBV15 CATTLGGPSGANVLTF
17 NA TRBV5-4 CASSRGSGTGSSYEQYF
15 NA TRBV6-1 CASREGQTPADTQYF
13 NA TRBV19 CASSIEQADTQYF